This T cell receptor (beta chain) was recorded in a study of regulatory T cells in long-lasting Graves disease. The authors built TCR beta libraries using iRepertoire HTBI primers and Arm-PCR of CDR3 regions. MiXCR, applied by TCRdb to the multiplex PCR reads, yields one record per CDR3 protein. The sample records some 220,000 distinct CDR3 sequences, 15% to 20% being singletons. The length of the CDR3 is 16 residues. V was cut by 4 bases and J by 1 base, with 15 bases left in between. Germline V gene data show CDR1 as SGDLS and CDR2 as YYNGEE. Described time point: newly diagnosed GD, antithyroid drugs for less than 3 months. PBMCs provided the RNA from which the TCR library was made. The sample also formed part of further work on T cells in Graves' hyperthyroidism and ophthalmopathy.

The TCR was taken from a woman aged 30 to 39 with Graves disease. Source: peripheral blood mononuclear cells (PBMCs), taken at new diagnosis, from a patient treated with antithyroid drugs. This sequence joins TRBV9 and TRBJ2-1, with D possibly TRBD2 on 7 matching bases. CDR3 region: CASSKRGGTSYNEQFF. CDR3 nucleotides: TGTGCCAGCAGCAAAAGGGGGGGAACTTCCTACAATGAGCAGTTCTTC.